This T cell receptor (beta chain) was captured by sequencing in a study of shared clonotypes between healthy human individuals. Running of the assay took place at deep level. Here immunoSEQ multiplex PCR was the method, and the copy in TCRdb shows in-frame clones only, minus some. The sample has about 480,000 clones, more than 65% seen once. Germline V gene sequence: CDR1 MNHEY, CDR2 SMNVEV (reference sequence). This CDR3 region has 16 residues. J gave up 2 bases and V 3 bases, and 2 bases lay outside the gene matches. This TCR came from a woman in her forties in good health. Some clones in this sample may be carry-over from other donors' samples. The J gene is TRBJ2-3, the V gene TRBV27, with 13 bases that match TRBD2. The sequenced sample consisted of PBMCs. The CDR3 DNA reads as TGTGCCAGCAGTTTGGGACTAGCGGGATACACAGATACGCAGTATTTT. This translates into CASSLGLAGYTDTQYF.